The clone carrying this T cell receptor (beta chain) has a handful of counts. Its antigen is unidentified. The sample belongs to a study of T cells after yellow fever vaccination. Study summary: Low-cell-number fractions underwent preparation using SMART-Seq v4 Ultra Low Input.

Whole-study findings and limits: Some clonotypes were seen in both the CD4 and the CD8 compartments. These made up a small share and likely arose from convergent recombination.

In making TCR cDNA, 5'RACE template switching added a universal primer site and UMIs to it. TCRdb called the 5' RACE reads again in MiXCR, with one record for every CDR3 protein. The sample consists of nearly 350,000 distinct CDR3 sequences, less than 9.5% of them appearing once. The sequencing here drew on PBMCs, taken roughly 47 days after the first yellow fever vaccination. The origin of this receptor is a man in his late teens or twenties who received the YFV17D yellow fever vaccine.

This CDR3 reads CSVDNGFNEQFF. The CDR3 DNA reads TGCAGCGTTGATAATGGCTTTAATGAGCAGTTCTTC. The chain combines TRBV29-1 with TRBJ2-1; D is unclear. Per the germline V gene, CDR1 is SQVTM and CDR2 is ANQGSEA. Trimming cost V 3 bases and J 7 bases, with 10 bases left between them. This CDR3 comprises 12 residues.